This paragraph covers one TCR beta chain sequence. Its antigen remains unidentified. The repertoire was sequenced with immunoSEQ multiplex PCR; TCRdb's copy has only in-frame clones and lacks some. The sample lists around 420,000 clones, roughly 90% occurring once. The data were obtained in a study of Ad26.COV2.S vaccination and SARS-CoV-2 variants. Broader study findings: Reported findings describe substantial breadth in spike-specific CD8+ and CD4+ T cell responses following vaccination. For non-spike TCRs, breadth in vaccine recipients resembled that in placebo recipients.

Treatment noted: around 19 received Ad26.COV2.S at low or high dose, single or two shots; about five received placebo; per-sample allocation not given. At day 63 after the first vaccine or placebo injection, samples were drawn. Germline CDR1 and CDR2: MDHEN and SYDVKM. Trimming at V came to 3 bases and at J to 8 bases, leaving 9 bases not matched to a gene. The CDR3 runs to 15 residues. Sequencing was performed on peripheral blood, taken in a trial of Ad26.COV2.S vaccine versus placebo. The source of this sequence is a person aged 18-65 years who received the Ad26.COV2.S COVID-19 vaccine or a placebo. V gene TRBV28 combines with J gene TRBJ1-4, with 7 bases that match TRBD1. CDR3 in DNA: TGTGCCAGCAGTTTGATAGTGACAGGGAAGGAAAAACTGTTTTTT. Residues: CASSLIVTGKEKLFF.